This T cell receptor beta chain is from a study of control samples from healthy donors and cancer patients. This clone was found once. Measured with immunoSEQ multiplex PCR; TCRdb has only the in-frame clones, and not every one. The repertoire has 150,000 to 200,000 clones, roughly 88% of them found once; the top ten carry approximately 1.7%. Germline-derived CDR1 and CDR2 are MNHEY and SMNVEV (reference sequence). The CDR3 runs 14 residues. The V end was cut by 5 bases, the J end by 2 bases, with 12 bases between. The source of this sequence is a man aged 18 to 30 in good health. The sequenced sample was blood. J is TRBJ1-2 and V is TRBV27, with D possibly being TRBD1 (6 bases). The CDR3 DNA sequence: TGTGCCAGCAGTCCCGGACAGACCAACTATGGCTACACCTTC. Residues: CASSPGQTNYGYTF.